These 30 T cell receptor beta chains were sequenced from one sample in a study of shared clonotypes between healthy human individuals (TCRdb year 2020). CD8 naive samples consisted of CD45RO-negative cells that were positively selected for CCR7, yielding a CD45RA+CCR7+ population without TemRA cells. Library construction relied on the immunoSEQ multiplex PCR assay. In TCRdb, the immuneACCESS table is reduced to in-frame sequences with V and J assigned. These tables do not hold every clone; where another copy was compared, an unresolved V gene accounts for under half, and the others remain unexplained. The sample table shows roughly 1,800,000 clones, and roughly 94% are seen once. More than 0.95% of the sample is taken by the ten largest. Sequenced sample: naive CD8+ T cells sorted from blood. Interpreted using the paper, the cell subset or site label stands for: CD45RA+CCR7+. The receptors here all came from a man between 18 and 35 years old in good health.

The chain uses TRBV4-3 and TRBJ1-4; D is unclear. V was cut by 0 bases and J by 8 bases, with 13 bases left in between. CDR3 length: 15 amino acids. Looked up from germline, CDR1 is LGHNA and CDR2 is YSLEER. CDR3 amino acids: CASSQDQAFREKLFF. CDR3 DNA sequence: TGCGCCAGCAGCCAAGATCAGGCGTTCCGCGAAAAACTGTTTTTT.

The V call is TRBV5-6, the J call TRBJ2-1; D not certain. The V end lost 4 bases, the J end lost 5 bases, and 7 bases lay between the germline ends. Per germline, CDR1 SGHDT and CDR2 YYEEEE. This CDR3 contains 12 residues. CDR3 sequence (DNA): TGTGCCAGCAGCACCTCAGACAATGAGCAGTTCTTC. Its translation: CASSTSDNEQFF.

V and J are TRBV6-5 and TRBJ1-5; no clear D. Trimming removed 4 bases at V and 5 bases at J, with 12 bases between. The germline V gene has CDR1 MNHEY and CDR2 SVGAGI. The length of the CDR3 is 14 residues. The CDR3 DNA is TGTGCCAGCAGTTTCCGGGAGGGAGATCAGCCCCAGCATTTT. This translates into CASSFREGDQPQHF.

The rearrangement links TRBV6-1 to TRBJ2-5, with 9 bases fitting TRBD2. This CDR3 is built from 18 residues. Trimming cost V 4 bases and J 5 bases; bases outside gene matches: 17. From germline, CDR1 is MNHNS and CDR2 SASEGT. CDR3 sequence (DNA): TGTGCCAGCAGTGCTTTTATTGGGCTAGCGGGAAGAGGGGAGACCCAGTACTTC. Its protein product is CASSAFIGLAGRGETQYF.

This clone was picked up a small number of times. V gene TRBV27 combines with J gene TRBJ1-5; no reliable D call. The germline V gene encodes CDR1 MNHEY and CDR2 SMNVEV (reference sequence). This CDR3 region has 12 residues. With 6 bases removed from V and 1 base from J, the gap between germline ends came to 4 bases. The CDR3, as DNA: TGTGCCAGCAGCTTGAGCAATCAGCCCCAGCATTTT. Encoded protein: CASSLSNQPQHF.

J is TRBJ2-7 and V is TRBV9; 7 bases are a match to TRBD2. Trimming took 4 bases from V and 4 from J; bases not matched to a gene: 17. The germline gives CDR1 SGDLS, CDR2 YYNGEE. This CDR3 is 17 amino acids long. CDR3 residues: CASSPAPSAGAGYEQYF. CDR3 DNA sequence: TGTGCCAGCAGCCCCGCCCCTTCGGCGGGAGCAGGGTACGAGCAGTACTTC.

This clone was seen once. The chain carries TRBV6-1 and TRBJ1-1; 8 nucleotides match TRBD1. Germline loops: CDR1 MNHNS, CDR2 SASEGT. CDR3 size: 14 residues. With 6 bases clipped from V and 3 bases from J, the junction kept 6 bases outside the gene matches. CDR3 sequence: CASSETGVYTEAFF. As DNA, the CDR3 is TGTGCCAGCAGCGAGACAGGGGTTTACACTGAAGCTTTCTTT.

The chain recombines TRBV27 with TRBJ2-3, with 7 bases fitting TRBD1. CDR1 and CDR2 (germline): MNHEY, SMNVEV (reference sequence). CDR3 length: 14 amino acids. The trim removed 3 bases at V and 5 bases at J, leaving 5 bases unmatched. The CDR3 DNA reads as TGTGCCAGCAGTTTGACAGGGTTGGGAGATACGCAGTATTTT. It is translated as CASSLTGLGDTQYF.

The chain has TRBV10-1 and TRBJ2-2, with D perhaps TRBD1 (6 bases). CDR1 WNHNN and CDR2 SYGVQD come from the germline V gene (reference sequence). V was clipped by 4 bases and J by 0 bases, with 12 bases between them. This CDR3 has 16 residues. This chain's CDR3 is CASSGDITPNTGELFF. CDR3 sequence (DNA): TGCGCCAGCAGTGGGGACATTACCCCGAACACCGGGGAGCTGTTTTTT.

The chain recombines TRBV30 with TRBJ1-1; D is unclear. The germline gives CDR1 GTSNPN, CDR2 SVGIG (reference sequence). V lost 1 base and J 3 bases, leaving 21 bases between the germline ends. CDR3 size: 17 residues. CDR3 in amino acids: CAWSAPYPFPEDTEAFF. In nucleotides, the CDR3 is TGTGCCTGGAGTGCACCTTACCCATTCCCAGAGGACACTGAAGCTTTCTTT. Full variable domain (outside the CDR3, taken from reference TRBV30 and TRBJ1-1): SQTIHQWPATLVQPVGSPLSLECTVEGTSNPNLYWYRQAAGRGLQLLFYSVGIGQISSEVPQNLSASRPQDRQFILSSKKLLLSDSGFYLCAWSAPYPFPEDTEAFFGQGTRLTVV.

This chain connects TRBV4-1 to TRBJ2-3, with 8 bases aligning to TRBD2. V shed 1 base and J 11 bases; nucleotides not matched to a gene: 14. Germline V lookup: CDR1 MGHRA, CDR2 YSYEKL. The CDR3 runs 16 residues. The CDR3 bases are TGCGCCAGCAGCCAAGTGCAGCGGGAGAAGTCATATAAGCAGTATTTT. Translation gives CASSQVQREKSYKQYF.

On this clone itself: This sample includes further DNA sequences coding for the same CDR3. The chain's CDR3 is CASSSGPYEQYF. The DNA for the CDR3 is TGTGCCAGCAGCTCGGGGCCCTACGAGCAGTACTTC. The rearrangement joins TRBV5-4 to TRBJ2-7; D assignment may be TRBD1 or TRBD2 (5 bases each). V was clipped by 3 bases and J by 2 bases, with 6 bases between them. The germline CDR1 and CDR2 sequences are SGHNT and YYREEE (reference sequence). The CDR3 runs 12 residues.

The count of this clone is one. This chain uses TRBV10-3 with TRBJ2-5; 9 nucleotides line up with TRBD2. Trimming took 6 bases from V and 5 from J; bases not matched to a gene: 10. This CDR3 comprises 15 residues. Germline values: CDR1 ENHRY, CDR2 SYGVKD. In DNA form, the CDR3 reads TGTGCCATCAGCCACGGCGGGGGGGCGGGTGAGACCCAGTACTTC. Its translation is CAISHGGGAGETQYF.

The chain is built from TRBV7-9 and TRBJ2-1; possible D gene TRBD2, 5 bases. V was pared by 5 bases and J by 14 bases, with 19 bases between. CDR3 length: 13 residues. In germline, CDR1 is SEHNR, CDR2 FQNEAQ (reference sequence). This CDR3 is CASSPAVGVWKFF. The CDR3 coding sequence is TGTGCCAGCAGCCCCGCAGTCGGGGTATGGAAGTTCTTC. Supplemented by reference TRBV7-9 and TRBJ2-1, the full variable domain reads DTGVSQNPRHKITKRGQNVTFRCDPISEHNRLYWYRQTLGQGPEFLTYFQNEAQLEKSRLLSDRFSAERPKGSFSTLEIQRTEQGDSAMYLCASSPAVGVWKFFGPGTRLTVL.

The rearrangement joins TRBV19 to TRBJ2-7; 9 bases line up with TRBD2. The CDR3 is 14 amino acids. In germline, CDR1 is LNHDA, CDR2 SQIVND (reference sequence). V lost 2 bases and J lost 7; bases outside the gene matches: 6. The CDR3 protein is CASSIRLAGFEQYF. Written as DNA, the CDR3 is TGTGCCAGTAGTATACGGCTAGCGGGATTTGAGCAGTACTTC.

CDR3 residues: CASSWLAGGYNEQFF. CDR3 sequence (DNA): TGTGCCAGCAGTTGGCTAGCGGGAGGGTACAATGAGCAGTTCTTC. The chain carries TRBV6-5 and TRBJ2-1; 12 bases align to TRBD2. Germline CDR1 and CDR2: MNHEY and SVGAGI. V gave up 4 bases and J gave up 4 bases; unmatched junction bases: 2. The CDR3 runs 15 residues.

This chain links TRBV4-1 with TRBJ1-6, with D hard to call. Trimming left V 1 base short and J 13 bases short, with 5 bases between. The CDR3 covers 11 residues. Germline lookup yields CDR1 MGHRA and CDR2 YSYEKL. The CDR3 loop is CASSQGVPLHF. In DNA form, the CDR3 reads TGCGCCAGCAGCCAAGGAGTTCCCCTCCACTTT.

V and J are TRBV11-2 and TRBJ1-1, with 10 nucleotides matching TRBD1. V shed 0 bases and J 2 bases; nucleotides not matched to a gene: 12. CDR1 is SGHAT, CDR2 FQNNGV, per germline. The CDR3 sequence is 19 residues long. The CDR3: CASSLDGWVDRGPNTEAFF. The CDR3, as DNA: TGTGCCAGCAGCTTAGACGGGTGGGTTGACAGGGGGCCAAACACTGAAGCTTTCTTT.

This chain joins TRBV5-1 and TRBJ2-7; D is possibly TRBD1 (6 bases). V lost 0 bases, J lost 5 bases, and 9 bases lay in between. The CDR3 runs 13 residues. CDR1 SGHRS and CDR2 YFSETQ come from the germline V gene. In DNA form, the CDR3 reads TGCGCCAGCAGCTTGGAAGCAGGGGACGAGCAGTACTTC. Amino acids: CASSLEAGDEQYF.

The CDR3, as DNA: TGTGCCAGCTCACCGGAGTCCACAGATACGCAGTATTTT. Residues: CASSPESTDTQYF. The chain couples TRBV18 to TRBJ2-3, with D unresolved. Trimming left V 3 bases short and J 2 bases short, with 6 bases between. The CDR3 is 13 residues long. From germline, CDR1 is KGHSH and CDR2 LQKENI.

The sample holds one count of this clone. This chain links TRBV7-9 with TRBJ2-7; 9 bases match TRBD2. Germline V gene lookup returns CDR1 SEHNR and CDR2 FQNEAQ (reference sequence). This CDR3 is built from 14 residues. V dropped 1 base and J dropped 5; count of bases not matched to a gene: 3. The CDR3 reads CASSLGTSAHEQYF. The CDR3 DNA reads TGTGCCAGCAGCTTAGGGACTAGCGCCCACGAGCAGTACTTC.

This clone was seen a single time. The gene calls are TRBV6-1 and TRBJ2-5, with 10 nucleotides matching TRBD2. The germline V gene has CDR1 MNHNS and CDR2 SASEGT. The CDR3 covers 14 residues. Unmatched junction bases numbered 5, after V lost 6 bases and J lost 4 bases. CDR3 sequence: CASRLAGPPETQYF. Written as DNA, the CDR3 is TGTGCCAGCAGACTAGCGGGGCCTCCAGAGACCCAGTACTTC.

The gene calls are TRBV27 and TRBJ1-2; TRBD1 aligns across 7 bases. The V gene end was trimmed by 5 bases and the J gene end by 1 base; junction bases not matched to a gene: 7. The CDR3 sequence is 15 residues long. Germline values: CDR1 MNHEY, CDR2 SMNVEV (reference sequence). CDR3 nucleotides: TGTGCCAGCAGTAGCCTCGGGACAGTTAACTATGGCTACACCTTC. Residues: CASSSLGTVNYGYTF.

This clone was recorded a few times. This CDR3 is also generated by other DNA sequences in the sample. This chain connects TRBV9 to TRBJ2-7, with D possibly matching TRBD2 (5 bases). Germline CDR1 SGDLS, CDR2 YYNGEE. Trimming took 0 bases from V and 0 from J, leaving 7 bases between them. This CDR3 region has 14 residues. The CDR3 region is CASSVGGSSYEQYF. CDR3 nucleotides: TGTGCCAGCAGCGTAGGAGGGAGCTCCTACGAGCAGTACTTC.

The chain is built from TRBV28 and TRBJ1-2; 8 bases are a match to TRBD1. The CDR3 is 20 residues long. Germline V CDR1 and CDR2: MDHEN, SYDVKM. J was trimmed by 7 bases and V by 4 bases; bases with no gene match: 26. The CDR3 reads CASSSEKPTGTGFLSLGYTF. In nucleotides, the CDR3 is TGTGCCAGCAGTTCCGAGAAACCAACCGGGACAGGATTCCTATCGCTTGGCTACACCTTC.

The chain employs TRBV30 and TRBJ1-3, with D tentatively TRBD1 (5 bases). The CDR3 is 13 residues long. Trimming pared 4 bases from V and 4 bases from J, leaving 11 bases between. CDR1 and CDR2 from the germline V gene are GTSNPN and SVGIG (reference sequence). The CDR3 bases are TGTGCCTGGACCCCCGGGGGGGGAAACACCATATATTTT. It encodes CAWTPGGGNTIYF.

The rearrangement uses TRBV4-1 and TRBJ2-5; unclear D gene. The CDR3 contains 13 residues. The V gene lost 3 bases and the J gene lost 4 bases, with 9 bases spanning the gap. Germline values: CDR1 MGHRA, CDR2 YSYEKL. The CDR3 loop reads CASSHASRETQYF. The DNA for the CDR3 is TGCGCCAGCAGCCATGCAAGCAGAGAGACCCAGTACTTC.

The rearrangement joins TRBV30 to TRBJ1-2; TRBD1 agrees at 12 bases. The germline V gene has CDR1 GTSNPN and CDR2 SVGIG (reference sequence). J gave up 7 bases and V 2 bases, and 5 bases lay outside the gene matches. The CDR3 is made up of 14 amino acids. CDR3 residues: CAWSSGQGAGGYTF. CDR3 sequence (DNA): TGTGCCTGGAGTTCGGGACAGGGGGCTGGTGGCTACACCTTC.

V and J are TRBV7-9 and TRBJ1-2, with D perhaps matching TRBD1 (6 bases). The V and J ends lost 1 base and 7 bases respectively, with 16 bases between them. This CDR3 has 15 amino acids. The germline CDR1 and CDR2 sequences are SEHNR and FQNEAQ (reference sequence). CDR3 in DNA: TGTGCCAGCAGCTTAGGAATGGCGGGGGGCTCTGGCTACACCTTC. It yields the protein CASSLGMAGGSGYTF.

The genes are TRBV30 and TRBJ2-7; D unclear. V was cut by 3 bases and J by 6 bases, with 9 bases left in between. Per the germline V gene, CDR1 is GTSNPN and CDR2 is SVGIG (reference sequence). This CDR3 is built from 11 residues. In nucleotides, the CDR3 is TGTGCCTGGAGCCACCAGTCCGAGCAGTACTTC. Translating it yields CAWSHQSEQYF.